These 19 T cell receptor beta chains were sequenced from one sample in a study of blood T cells in healthy people across ages. The second PCR ran roughly 6 to 11 cycles with a sample-barcoded 5' primer and J-beta primers. Using its own MiXCR run on the 5' RACE reads, TCRdb lists one record per CDR3 protein. This sample has 550,000 to 700,000 distinct CDR3 sequences; 25% to 30% occur once, and the top ten carry about 18%. Sequenced input: blood. Every receptor here comes from a woman aged 70-85 years in good health.

This clonotype has just a few counts. The chain carries TRBV2 and TRBJ2-3; perhaps TRBD1 as D (5 bases). The CDR3 extends over 14 amino acids. Trimming removed 6 bases at V and 2 bases at J, with 12 bases between. Looked up from germline, CDR1 is SNHLY and CDR2 is FYNNEI. In DNA, the CDR3 is TGTGCCAGCAGGGACCGACAGACCACAGATACGCAGTATTTT. This encodes CASRDRQTTDTQYF.

This clonotype has a handful of counts. CDR3 amino acids: CASSQNVGSYEQYF. The CDR3 DNA reads as TGTGCCAGCAGCCAGAACGTGGGGTCCTACGAGCAGTACTTC. The V call is TRBV14, the J call TRBJ2-7; no definite D call. The V gene's germline CDR1 is SGHDN and CDR2 FVKESK. The CDR3 length is 14 residues. Trimming removed 3 bases from V and 1 base from J, with 10 bases in between.

The chain carries TRBV28 and TRBJ2-5; D unclear. The CDR3 loop spans 11 amino acids. Per the germline V gene, CDR1 is MDHEN and CDR2 is SYDVKM. Trimming cost V 6 bases and J 3 bases, with 5 bases left between them. The CDR3 region is CASRKEETQYF. In DNA, the CDR3 is TGTGCCAGCAGGAAAGAAGAGACCCAGTACTTC. Full variable domain (remainder filled in from reference TRBV28 and TRBJ2-5): DVKVTQSSRYLVKRTGEKVFLECVQDMDHENMFWYRQDPGLGLRLIYFSYDVKMKEKGDIPEGYSVSREKKERFSLILESASTNQTSMYLCASRKEETQYFGPGTRLLVL.

This clonotype was detected a few times. The chain combines TRBV20-1 with TRBJ1-3, with D unclear. The V end was cut by 3 bases, the J end by 1 base, with 7 bases between. Germline values: CDR1 DFQATT, CDR2 SNEGSKA (reference sequence). The CDR3 has 13 residues. The CDR3 DNA reads as TGCAGTGCTAGTCTAGGTTCTGGAAACACCATATATTTT. Translation gives CSASLGSGNTIYF.

Concerning this clonotype: The junction and the germline gene differ at one end; a read error may be behind it. The rearrangement uses TRBV9 and TRBJ2-2; 8 nucleotides line up with TRBD2. From germline, CDR1 is SGDLS and CDR2 YYNGEE. The CDR3 is 16 residues long. The CDR3 reads CASQSGGGWNTGELLF. CDR3 bases: TGTGCCAGCCAAAGCGGCGGGGGGTGGAACACCGGGGAGCTGCTTTTT.

CDR3 sequence reads: CSARDRTSPETQYF. The CDR3, as DNA: TGCAGTGCTAGAGATAGAACTAGCCCCGAGACCCAGTACTTC. The chain links TRBV20-1 to TRBJ2-5; the D gene is possibly TRBD2 (6 bases). Germline V lookup: CDR1 DFQATT, CDR2 SNEGSKA (reference sequence). CDR3 length: 14 residues. Trimming pared 0 bases from V and 5 bases from J, leaving 13 bases between.

As concerns this clonotype: One end of the junction varies from germline; a read error may be responsible. V usage is TRBV5-1 and J usage is TRBJ2-1, with 8 positions matching TRBD1. This CDR3 contains 14 residues. Germline V CDR1 and CDR2: SGHRS, YFSETQ. CDR3 amino acids: CASSWGQAEHEHFF. The CDR3 DNA is TGCGCCAGCAGCTGGGGACAGGCCGAGCATGAGCATTTCTTC. The full variable domain, with the rest looked up from reference TRBV5-1 and TRBJ2-1, is KAGVTQTPRYLIKTRGQQVTLSCSPISGHRSVSWYQQTPGQGLQFLFEYFSETQRNKGNFPGRFSGRQFSNSRSEMNVSTLELGDSALYLCASSWGQAEHEHFFGPGTRLTVL.

Only a few counts were recorded for this clonotype. The chain carries TRBV4-2 and TRBJ2-4; a possible D gene is TRBD2 (5 bases). V was clipped by 1 base and J by 0 bases, with 10 bases between them. The germline V gene encodes CDR1 LGHNA and CDR2 YNFKEQ. The CDR3 runs to 16 residues. Here the CDR3 DNA reads TGTGCCAGCAGCCAAGCAGGAGCGGAAGCCAAAAACATTCAGTACTTC. Its translation: CASSQAGAEAKNIQYF.

This chain links TRBV29-1 with TRBJ2-1, with D possibly being TRBD2 (5 bases). The CDR3 runs 13 residues. The V end lost 8 bases, the J end lost 2 bases, and 13 bases lay between the germline ends. Germline CDR1 is SQVTM and CDR2 is ANQGSEA. The CDR3 DNA reads as TGCAGCACGGACTCTAACGCCTACAATGAGCAGTTCTTC. The encoded protein is CSTDSNAYNEQFF.

The CDR3 DNA follows: TGTGCCAGCAGTTACGAAGTCCGCCAAGAGACCCAGTACTTC. Translating gives CASSYEVRQETQYF. The J gene is TRBJ2-5, the V gene TRBV6-2 or TRBV6-3; D gene unclear. The CDR3 has 14 amino acids. Germline values: CDR1 MNHEY, CDR2 SVGEGT. V was clipped by 2 bases and J by 1 base, with 8 bases between them.

This clonotype occurred once. J is TRBJ2-1 and V is TRBV20-1; D is undetermined. The V and J ends lost 5 bases and 9 bases respectively, with 17 bases between them. Germline V gives CDR1 DFQATT, CDR2 SNEGSKA (reference sequence). This CDR3 is 13 amino acids long. CDR3: CSAGSYRNGEQFF. The CDR3 DNA is TGCAGTGCTGGCAGCTACCGGAATGGTGAGCAGTTCTTC.

The CDR3 here is CASGTRQGVIQPQHF. The CDR3 bases are TGTGCCAGCGGTACCCGACAGGGTGTTATTCAGCCCCAGCATTTT. The J gene is TRBJ1-5, the V gene TRBV12-3 or TRBV12-4, with TRBD1 matching over 7 bases. With 8 bases clipped from V and 6 bases from J, the junction kept 13 bases outside the gene matches. There are 15 residues in the CDR3.

The chain is built from TRBV11-2 and TRBJ1-2; weak D call: TRBD1 (5 bases). The V and J ends lost 4 bases and 5 bases respectively, with 14 bases between them. The length of the CDR3 is 14 residues. The germline CDR1 and CDR2 sequences are SGHAT and FQNNGV. The CDR3, as DNA: TGTGCCAGCAGCTCGGGGGACGGTGTTTATGGCTACACCTTC. This codes for CASSSGDGVYGYTF.

The CDR3 nucleotides are TGTGCCAGCAGCTTAGGATTGCTTGAGGAGCTGTTTTTT. Its translation: CASSLGLLEELFF. The chain links TRBV7-2 to TRBJ2-2; D gene unclear. This CDR3 is 13 amino acids long. Germline CDR1 is SGHTA and CDR2 is FQGNSA. V was clipped by 1 base and J by 10 bases, with 10 bases between them.

This chain connects TRBV20-1 to TRBJ2-5; a possible D gene is TRBD2 (5 bases). CDR1 is DFQATT and CDR2 is SNEGSKA in the germline V gene (reference sequence). This CDR3 spans 15 amino acids. Deletions cut 0 bases from V and 5 bases from J, with 16 bases between. CDR3 DNA: TGCAGTGCTAGAGACTGGCGGGTCGAGTCGGAGACCCAGTACTTC. Protein product: CSARDWRVESETQYF.

There are a few counts of this clonotype. The CDR3 DNA sequence: TGCGCCAGCAGCTTGAGAGCGGGGGGGCCCACCGGGGAGCTGTTTTTT. Translation gives CASSLRAGGPTGELFF. This sequence joins TRBV5-1 and TRBJ2-2; TRBD2 agrees at 10 bases. The CDR3 has 16 amino acids. Germline V gene sequence: CDR1 SGHRS, CDR2 YFSETQ. V was clipped by 1 base and J by 4 bases; unmatched bases: 4. Drawing the rest from reference TRBV5-1 and TRBJ2-2, the complete variable domain is KAGVTQTPRYLIKTRGQQVTLSCSPISGHRSVSWYQQTPGQGLQFLFEYFSETQRNKGNFPGRFSGRQFSNSRSEMNVSTLELGDSALYLCASSLRAGGPTGELFFGEGSRLTVL.

The chain recombines TRBV7-9 with TRBJ2-4; 10 nucleotides agree with TRBD1. CDR1 and CDR2 (germline): SEHNR, FQNEAQ (reference sequence). The junction had 11 bases not matched to a gene; V was cut back by 5 bases and J by 7 bases. CDR3 length equals 16 residues. The CDR3 loop is CASSTWDRGDGNIQYF. DNA for the CDR3: TGTGCCAGCAGCACGTGGGACAGGGGAGACGGGAACATTCAGTACTTC.

Notes on this clonotype: One junction end disagrees with the germline gene, perhaps due to a read error. The V and J genes are TRBV3-1 and TRBJ2-4, with D uncertain. Looked up from germline, CDR1 is LGHDT and CDR2 is YNNKEL (reference sequence). This CDR3 region has 12 residues. CDR3 bases: TGTGCCAGCAGCCAAGATCGTCGGCCTGCCCACTTC. Its protein is CASSQDRRPAHF.

This chain uses TRBV3-1 with TRBJ1-1, with TRBD1 matching over 8 bases. Per germline, CDR1 LGHDT and CDR2 YNNKEL (reference sequence). After removal of 4 bases from V and 3 bases from J, the junction contained 7 bases not matched to a gene. The CDR3 totals 15 residues. CDR3 residues: CASSLGQARDTEAFF. DNA of the CDR3: TGTGCCAGCAGCCTGGGACAGGCCCGGGACACTGAAGCTTTCTTT.